The 16 T cell receptor beta chains below were found in one sample sequenced in a study of T cell changes during pregnancy in multiple sclerosis. Sequencing was performed with immunoSEQ multiplex PCR; in TCRdb, only in-frame clones are kept and a portion is missing. The table records 67,000 or so clones, over 80% of them present only once. Sequenced here: CD8+ T cells from peripheral blood mononuclear cells, sampled in the third trimester of pregnancy. These receptor sequences come from a female donor in good health, enrolled as a control in a pregnancy study.

This chain connects TRBV27 to TRBJ1-2; D is possibly TRBD1 (6 bases). Germline V lookup: CDR1 MNHEY, CDR2 SMNVEV (reference sequence). The CDR3 runs 12 residues. Deletions cut 7 bases from V and 4 bases from J, with 10 bases between. The CDR3 spells CASKETGYGYTF. CDR3 nucleotide sequence: TGTGCCAGCAAGGAGACAGGCTATGGCTACACCTTC.

This chain links TRBV10-2 with TRBJ1-2, with D maybe TRBD1 (5 bases). Germline-derived CDR1 and CDR2 are WSHSY and SAAADI. This CDR3 region has 13 residues. V lost 3 bases to trimming and J lost 3 bases, with 8 bases between them. The CDR3 region is CASSDSRDYGYTF. The CDR3, as DNA: TGCGCCAGCAGTGATAGCAGGGACTATGGCTACACCTTC.

The genes are TRBV6-7 and TRBJ1-2; D call uncertain. TRBV6-7 is filed as an ORF, its function uncertain. The CDR3 is 15 amino acids. Trimming took 1 base from V and 6 from J, leaving 15 bases between them. The CDR3 DNA reads as TGTGCCAGCAGTTACTGCAGAATGCAACTAGATGGCTACACCTTC. The encoded protein is CASSYCRMQLDGYTF.

The gene calls are TRBV6-5 and TRBJ1-2; no clear D. Germline V lookup: CDR1 MNHEY, CDR2 SVGAGI. Trimming cost V 2 bases and J 2 bases, with 9 bases left between them. The CDR3 covers 14 residues. The CDR3 DNA reads TGTGCCAGCAGTTACCGGGATGCCAACTATGGCTACACCTTC. This sequence encodes CASSYRDANYGYTF.

The J gene is TRBJ2-1, the V gene TRBV6-1, with TRBD1 as a possible D gene (6 bases). V lost 2 bases to trimming and J lost 8 bases, with 19 bases between them. The CDR3 sequence is 16 residues long. Germline-derived CDR1 and CDR2 are MNHNS and SASEGT. The CDR3, as DNA: TGTGCCAGCAGTGAATGGGCAGGGGATTCCAATGATGAGCAGTTCTTC. Residues: CASSEWAGDSNDEQFF.

The chain is built from TRBV7-2 and TRBJ2-7, with D unclear. The CDR3 sequence is 15 residues long. The germline V gene encodes CDR1 SGHTA and CDR2 FQGNSA. V was trimmed by 6 bases and J by 1 base, leaving 16 bases between them. CDR3 loop: CASRHGLTSSYEQYF. CDR3 nucleotide sequence: TGTGCCAGCAGGCATGGTCTAACTTCTTCCTACGAGCAGTACTTC.

The V and J genes are TRBV7-6 and TRBJ2-7; 7 nucleotides agree with TRBD1. The V segment lost 1 base and the J segment 2 bases; nucleotides outside the gene matches: 11. Looked up from germline, CDR1 is SGHVS and CDR2 is FNYEAQ. CDR3 length equals 17 residues. CDR3 amino acids: CASSLEVSGTGAYEQYF. The CDR3 region has the DNA TGTGCCAGCAGCTTAGAGGTTTCCGGCACAGGGGCCTACGAGCAGTACTTC. The full variable domain, completed using reference TRBV7-6 and TRBJ2-7, is GAGVSQSPRYKVTKRGQDVALRCDPISGHVSLYWYRQALGQGPEFLTYFNYEAQQDKSGLPNDRFSAERPEGSISTLTIQRTEQRDSAMYRCASSLEVSGTGAYEQYFGPGTRLTVT.

This chain joins TRBV30 and TRBJ1-1; D gene unclear. Germline V gene data show CDR1 as GTSNPN and CDR2 as SVGIG (reference sequence). This CDR3 comprises 12 residues. Trimming left V 1 base short and J 5 bases short, with 8 bases between. In DNA form, the CDR3 reads TGTGCCTGGAGTGGTGTCGGGACTGAAGCTTTCTTT. This sequence encodes CAWSGVGTEAFF.

The chain uses TRBV15 and TRBJ1-2; D is uncertain. The germline V gene has CDR1 LNHNV and CDR2 YYDKDF (reference sequence). This CDR3 contains 14 residues. Trimming took 5 bases from V and 4 from J, leaving 14 bases between them. The CDR3: CATSAPGEGYGYTF. CDR3 DNA sequence: TGTGCCACCAGCGCACCCGGGGAGGGCTATGGCTACACCTTC.

This chain uses TRBV13 with TRBJ2-7, with D possibly matching TRBD2 (6 bases). Germline lookup yields CDR1 PRHDT and CDR2 FYEKMQ (reference sequence). This CDR3 region has 16 residues. V was trimmed by 5 bases and J by 0 bases, leaving 17 bases between them. Written as DNA, the CDR3 is TGTGCCAGCAGCCCCCCCGGGCGGGGCTACTCCTACGAGCAGTACTTC. Residues: CASSPPGRGYSYEQYF.

The CDR3 region has the DNA TGTGCCAGCAGCTTAGCCGGGACAGGGGGAACAGATACGCAGTATTTT. It yields the protein CASSLAGTGGTDTQYF. The gene calls are TRBV7-6 and TRBJ2-3, with 11 bases lining up with TRBD1. Trimming removed 0 bases from V and 3 bases from J; junction bases left unmatched: 2. The CDR3 totals 16 residues. Germline CDR1 reads SGHVS; CDR2 reads FNYEAQ.

The V and J genes are TRBV13 and TRBJ1-6, with 7 bases aligning to TRBD1. The germline CDR1 and CDR2 sequences are PRHDT and FYEKMQ (reference sequence). This CDR3 has 15 amino acids. With V trimmed by 6 bases and J by 3 bases, 5 bases remained unmatched. The CDR3 protein is CASSSGTDYNSPLHF. The CDR3 nucleotides read TGTGCCAGCAGTTCGGGGACAGACTATAATTCACCCCTCCACTTT.

The rearrangement uses TRBV5-8 and TRBJ2-1, with D possibly being TRBD2 (5 bases). V was trimmed by 5 bases and J by 6 bases, leaving 18 bases between them. Germline V gene sequence: CDR1 SGHTS, CDR2 YDEGEE. CDR3 length: 15 amino acids. In nucleotides, the CDR3 is TGTGCCAGCAGGTCACCCTCCGGACTGCTCAATGAGCAGTTCTTC. Translating gives CASRSPSGLLNEQFF.

This chain joins TRBV6-1 and TRBJ1-3; TRBD1 might be the D (5 bases). CDR1 and CDR2 (germline): MNHNS, SASEGT. V dropped 0 bases and J dropped 0 bases, with 6 bases sitting between them. The CDR3 consists of 15 residues. The CDR3 DNA is TGTGCCAGCAGTGAAGCGACAGACTCTGGAAACACCATATATTTT. Its translation is CASSEATDSGNTIYF.

The rearrangement links TRBV27 to TRBJ2-5, with D perhaps TRBD2 (6 bases). The CDR3 is 14 residues long. Germline V gives CDR1 MNHEY, CDR2 SMNVEV (reference sequence). Trimming cost V 4 bases and J 2 bases, with 11 bases left between them. CDR3: CASSYGTAQETQYF. The CDR3 DNA reads TGTGCCAGCAGTTACGGGACTGCACAAGAGACCCAGTACTTC.

This clone occurred once. The V and J genes are TRBV7-2 and TRBJ2-1; 10 bases map to TRBD1. The CDR3 contains 18 residues. With 5 bases clipped from V and 8 bases from J, the junction kept 18 bases outside the gene matches. Germline CDR1 reads SGHTA; CDR2 reads FQGNSA. The CDR3 DNA follows: TGTGCCAGCAGCCCTTCCCCGGGACAGGGGATCGCGGGGGATGAGCAGTTCTTC. It yields the protein CASSPSPGQGIAGDEQFF.